Included here is one T cell receptor beta chain sequence, with context. This clonotype was observed a handful of times. No antigen is known for it. Nothing much larger sits one base from this clone, and base qualities are not available. This sample is drawn from a study of T-cell reconstitution after alpha-beta-depleted transplantation in children (dated by TCRdb to the mid-2010s). In the study overall: Using TCR repertoire profiling, the study quantitatively followed how T-cell immune reconstitution unfolded in children after TCRalphabeta/CD19-depleted allogeneic hematopoietic cell transplantation.

The full study reports these points: The apparently early recovery of alphabetaT-cell counts about two months after transplant reportedly depended on only several hundred rapidly expanded clones that came from non-depleted graft cells. The high TCRbeta diversity at day 60 in some patients was ascribed to recipient T cells and intrathymic progenitors that had survived conditioning. Over the following months the frequencies of hyperexpanded clones went down, and after one year T-cell counts and TCRbeta diversity were mostly credited to newly produced T cells.

Receptor amplification or capture employed PCR. Sequencing took place on an Illumina HiSeq 2500. Molecular barcoding was employed in the preparation of TCR libraries, with unique molecular identifiers being used to normalize TCRbeta repertoire quantification. The public sequencing data were trimmed at Q25 with fastp and processed into clonotypes with MiXCR by TCRdb, which kept only in-frame beta chains. Each CDR3 protein appears once, grouped with its most common genes and DNA. This sample is represented by around 580,000 distinct CDR3 sequences; 25% to 30% of them were singletons. Together, the top ten hold around a third of the sample. Read against the paper, the sample's treatment or condition label means: allogeneic hematopoietic cell transplantation with graft depleted of TCRalphabeta T cells and CD19 B cells. The transplant recipients were children given TCRalphabeta/CD19-depleted allogeneic hematopoietic cell grafts.

Germline trimming: 3 bases from V, 0 bases from J; junction bases outside gene matches: 8. The CDR3, from cysteine to phenylalanine, totals 16 residues. Solely the CDR3 DNA is kept, with 48 bases framed from the first base. Per the germline V gene (reference sequence), DFQATT is the CDR1 and SNEGSKA is the CDR2. The TCR was taken from a boy younger than two with Wiskott-Aldrich syndrome, due to receive a stem cell transplant. The sample was PBMCs, taken before TCRalphabeta/CD19-depleted stem cell transplant. This chain joins TRBV20-1 to TRBJ2-1; 7 central nucleotides agree with TRBD2. The CDR3 region reads CSASPWTRLSYNEQFF. At the DNA level, the sequence is TGCAGTGCTAGTCCCTGGACTAGACTCTCCTACAATGAGCAGTTCTTC.